The clone carrying this T cell receptor (beta chain) was observed many times. The antigen is unknown. Template material for amplifying TCR beta CDR3 regions consisted of RNA transcripts. First-round RT-PCR with HTBI primers amplified the TCR CDR3 region. MiXCR, run by TCRdb on the multiplex PCR reads, gives a single entry per CDR3 protein. The profile covers roughly 700,000 distinct CDR3 sequences, with 35% appearing a single time and roughly 30% taken by the ten largest. Graves' hyperthyroidism showing no ophthalmopathy progression within 18 months was considered stable. The sample comes from a study of T cells in Graves' hyperthyroidism and ophthalmopathy. Overall study results and limits: Most thyroid-expanded clonotypes above 0.001 were also found in blood. The authors' 13 V-J model separated ophthalmopathy from stable hyperthyroidism.

The V gene end was trimmed by 1 base and the J gene end by 2 bases; junction bases not matched to a gene: 8. Per germline, CDR1 SGHRS and CDR2 YFSETQ. The CDR3 is made up of 18 amino acids. The TCR comes from a woman in her 40s with Graves' hyperthyroidism. The gene calls are TRBV5-1 and TRBJ2-2, with 10 bases identical to TRBD2. Material: blood. CDR3 in amino acids: CASSLHSLAGANTGELFF. The CDR3 DNA follows: TGCGCCAGCAGCTTGCATAGCCTAGCGGGGGCCAACACCGGGGAGCTGTTTTTT. Filled out from reference TRBV5-1 and TRBJ2-2, the complete variable domain reads KAGVTQTPRYLIKTRGQQVTLSCSPISGHRSVSWYQQTPGQGLQFLFEYFSETQRNKGNFPGRFSGRQFSNSRSEMNVSTLELGDSALYLCASSLHSLAGANTGELFFGEGSRLTVL.